The 26 T cell receptor beta chains in this list originate from one sample, sequenced in a study of blood T cell repertoires in COVID-19 (TCRdb year 2020). The library was made by the immunoSEQ multiplex PCR assay. TCRdb took this table from immuneACCESS and kept in-frame rearrangements with V and J called. Such tables lack part of the clones; where checked against another copy, unresolved V genes explain under half of the gap, and the rest is unexplained. This sample lists tens of thousands of clones; about nine tenths were detected once. The ten top clones hold 7.5% to 9.5% of the sample. The sample was peripheral blood. The source is a woman in her forties with active COVID-19.

Only one count was recorded for this clone. The V call is TRBV2, the J call TRBJ1-2; 7 nucleotides line up with TRBD1. There are 14 residues in the CDR3. The V segment lost 5 bases and the J segment 3 bases; nucleotides outside the gene matches: 6. Germline V gene sequence: CDR1 SNHLY, CDR2 FYNNEI. The CDR3 DNA reads TGTGCCAGCAGTCTTGGACAGGAATACTATGGCTACACCTTC. Translated, it gives CASSLGQEYYGYTF. The complete variable domain, with remaining parts taken from reference TRBV2 and TRBJ1-2, reads EPEVTQTPSHQVTQMGQEVILRCVPISNHLYFYWYRQILGQKVEFLVSFYNNEISEKSEIFDDQFSVERPDGSNFTLKIRSTKLEDSAMYFCASSLGQEYYGYTFGSGTRLTVV.

This chain connects TRBV7-8 to TRBJ1-4; TRBD1 matches 9 bases. The germline V gene encodes CDR1 SGHVS and CDR2 FQNEAQ. The CDR3 runs to 17 residues. Trimming at V came to 6 bases and at J to 1 base, leaving 9 bases not matched to a gene. The CDR3 spells CASSKNGQGRTNEKLFF. CDR3 nucleotide sequence: TGTGCCAGCAGTAAAAATGGACAGGGGAGAACTAATGAAAAACTGTTTTTT.

This sequence joins TRBV7-2 and TRBJ1-3, with 7 bases aligning to TRBD1. After removal of 5 bases from V and 5 bases from J, the junction contained 6 bases not matched to a gene. The CDR3 contains 14 residues. Per germline, CDR1 SGHTA and CDR2 FQGNSA. The CDR3 DNA reads as TGTGCCAGCAGCCCCGACAGGGCCAGAAACACCATATATTTT. Translated, it gives CASSPDRARNTIYF.

This clone was detected only once. The V gene is TRBV10-3, the J gene TRBJ1-1, with 11 bases fitting TRBD1. Germline V gives CDR1 ENHRY, CDR2 SYGVKD. This CDR3 comprises 14 residues. Trimming cost V 6 bases and J 3 bases; bases outside gene matches: 3. This CDR3 is CAISPGQGDTEAFF. The CDR3, as DNA: TGTGCCATCAGCCCGGGACAGGGGGACACTGAAGCTTTCTTT.

The chain uses TRBV6-6 and TRBJ1-3, with a tentative D call TRBD1 (6 bases). Trimming stripped 6 bases from V and 4 bases from J, with 13 bases between. CDR3 length: 14 amino acids. The germline V gene has CDR1 MNHNY and CDR2 SVGAGI (reference sequence). The chain's CDR3 is CASRSGVQGNTIYF. Here the CDR3 DNA reads TGTGCCAGCAGGTCAGGGGTGCAGGGAAACACCATATATTTT.

This clone has only one observation. The rearrangement joins TRBV27 to TRBJ1-1; no reliable D call. Trimming took 6 bases from V and 6 from J, leaving 11 bases between them. The CDR3 consists of 12 residues. Germline CDR1 MNHEY, CDR2 SMNVEV (reference sequence). This chain's CDR3 is CASRMGRSEAFF. DNA for the CDR3: TGTGCCAGCAGAATGGGCCGATCTGAAGCTTTCTTT.

The CDR3 DNA reads as TGTGCCAGCTCACAACAGGGGGCGCGAGGTTCTGGAAACACCATATATTTT. The encoded protein is CASSQQGARGSGNTIYF. The rearrangement links TRBV18 to TRBJ1-3; 9 bases fit TRBD1. Germline V gene lookup returns CDR1 KGHSH and CDR2 LQKENI. The CDR3 is 17 amino acids. The junction had 8 bases not matched to a gene; V was cut back by 4 bases and J by 1 base.

The chain links TRBV19 to TRBJ1-1, with D perhaps matching TRBD1 (5 bases). Germline loops: CDR1 LNHDA, CDR2 SQIVND (reference sequence). The V and J ends lost 1 base and 1 base respectively, with 16 bases between them. The CDR3 runs 17 residues. CDR3 sequence reads: CASSIVTIYTGNTEAFF. CDR3 nucleotide sequence: TGTGCCAGTAGTATAGTAACAATATATACAGGGAACACTGAAGCTTTCTTT. The variable domain in full, with the rest retrieved from reference TRBV19 and TRBJ1-1, is DGGITQSPKYLFRKEGQNVTLSCEQNLNHDAMYWYRQDPGQGLRLIYYSQIVNDFQKGDIAEGYSVSREKKESFPLTVTSAQKNPTAFYLCASSIVTIYTGNTEAFFGQGTRLTVV.

The V and J genes are TRBV6-5 and TRBJ1-1, with 8 bases fitting TRBD1. The CDR3 contains 14 residues. V was clipped by 7 bases and J by 0 bases; unmatched bases: 4. CDR1 MNHEY and CDR2 SVGAGI come from the germline V gene. CDR3 residues: CASTLDRVNTEAFF. CDR3 nucleotide sequence: TGTGCCAGCACCCTGGACAGGGTGAACACTGAAGCTTTCTTT.

The genes are TRBV6-5 and TRBJ1-1; D unclear. Trimming shortened V by 6 bases and J by 6 bases, and 17 bases separated the two germline ends. CDR3 length: 14 residues. The germline V gene encodes CDR1 MNHEY and CDR2 SVGAGI. CDR3 region: CASSARRAMAEAFF. The CDR3 region has the DNA TGTGCCAGCAGCGCGAGGAGGGCCATGGCTGAAGCTTTCTTT.

The genes are TRBV5-4 and TRBJ2-3; a weak D match, TRBD1 (6 bases). This CDR3 comprises 15 residues. Per the germline V gene, CDR1 is SGHNT and CDR2 is YYREEE (reference sequence). Trimming left V 1 base short and J 0 bases short, with 9 bases between. The CDR3 loop reads CASSLKGTSTDTQYF. The CDR3 nucleotides read TGTGCCAGCAGCTTGAAAGGGACAAGCACAGATACGCAGTATTTT.

This chain links TRBV5-1 with TRBJ1-5, with 7 positions matching TRBD1. CDR3 length: 13 amino acids. Germline V CDR1 and CDR2: SGHRS, YFSETQ. Trimming removed 2 bases from V and 6 bases from J; junction bases left unmatched: 2. The CDR3 DNA reads TGCGCCAGCAGCTTAACAGGGGTTCAGCCCCAGCATTTT. This sequence encodes CASSLTGVQPQHF.

This sequence joins TRBV3-1 (or the pseudogene TRBV3-2) and TRBJ1-4; 11 bases match TRBD1. Germline CDR1 reads LGHDT; CDR2 reads YNNKEL (reference sequence). This CDR3 spans 18 amino acids. V lost 4 bases and J lost 8; bases outside the gene matches: 15. In DNA, the CDR3 is TGTGCCAGCAGCCCGGTTGCGGACAGGGGGCGCCTTTACGAAAAACTGTTTTTT. Its translation: CASSPVADRGRLYEKLFF.

The gene calls are TRBV10-3 and TRBJ1-5, with D tentatively TRBD1 (5 bases). The CDR3 totals 15 residues. Germline-derived CDR1 and CDR2 are ENHRY and SYGVKD. V was clipped by 6 bases and J by 0 bases, with 12 bases between them. CDR3 protein: CAISEDRNSNQPQHF. CDR3 DNA: TGTGCCATCAGCGAAGACAGAAATAGCAATCAGCCCCAGCATTTT.

The chain combines TRBV3-1 (or the pseudogene TRBV3-2) with TRBJ2-3, with D uncertain. CDR1 is LGHDT and CDR2 is YNNKEL in the germline V gene (reference sequence). This CDR3 is 15 amino acids long. Trimming took off 4 bases at V and 0 bases at J, with 11 bases between the two ends. This CDR3 is CASSPSPRSTDTQYF. The CDR3 nucleotides are TGTGCCAGCAGCCCTAGTCCCAGAAGCACAGATACGCAGTATTTT.

This chain links TRBV2 with TRBJ1-6, with D possibly TRBD1 on 6 matching bases. CDR1 and CDR2 from the germline V gene are SNHLY and FYNNEI. Between the trimmed V and J ends, which lost 8 bases and 9 bases, there was a span of 17 bases. The CDR3 is made up of 14 amino acids. The CDR3: CASQKQGLGSPLHF. CDR3 in DNA: TGTGCCAGCCAAAAACAGGGTCTAGGTTCACCCCTCCACTTT.

The chain joins TRBV11-3 to TRBJ2-5; 8 positions match TRBD1. Trimming removed 5 bases from V and 5 bases from J; junction bases left unmatched: 10. Germline CDR1 reads SGHNT; CDR2 reads YENEEA. This CDR3 contains 15 residues. CDR3 in amino acids: CASSGRTGMGETQYF. In DNA form, the CDR3 reads TGTGCCAGCAGCGGGCGGACAGGGATGGGGGAGACCCAGTACTTC.

This chain uses TRBV11-3 with TRBJ1-6, with D perhaps matching TRBD1 (5 bases). Looked up from germline, CDR1 is SGHNT and CDR2 is YENEEA. The CDR3 runs to 15 residues. V was shortened by 5 bases and J by 7 bases, with 15 bases between the two germline ends. CDR3 in DNA: TGTGCCAGCAGCGGCCAAGGACAAAGGAATTCACCCCTCCACTTT. This codes for CASSGQGQRNSPLHF.

V usage is TRBV13 and J usage is TRBJ1-6, with D possibly being TRBD1 (5 bases). The V gene lost 0 bases and the J gene lost 9 bases, with 9 bases spanning the gap. From germline, CDR1 is PRHDT and CDR2 FYEKMQ (reference sequence). The CDR3 has 14 amino acids. The CDR3 sequence: CASSLGAGFSPLHF. In DNA form, the CDR3 reads TGTGCCAGCAGCTTAGGGGCAGGGTTTTCACCCCTCCACTTT.

This chain links TRBV5-4 with TRBJ1-2, with D possibly matching TRBD1 (6 bases). With 5 bases removed from V and 6 bases from J, the gap between germline ends came to 14 bases. This CDR3 comprises 13 residues. The germline V gene has CDR1 SGHNT and CDR2 YYREEE (reference sequence). CDR3 nucleotide sequence: TGTGCCAGCAGTGATAGGGGGGGGGATGGCTACACCTTC. Protein product: CASSDRGGDGYTF. Full variable domain (missing parts from reference TRBV5-4 and TRBJ1-2): ETGVTQSPTHLIKTRGQQVTLRCSSQSGHNTVSWYQQALGQGPQFIFQYYREEENGRGNFPPRFSGLQFPNYSSELNVNALELDDSALYLCASSDRGGDGYTFGSGTRLTVV.

This rearrangement joins TRBV2 to TRBJ1-1; D not certain. The CDR3 runs to 14 residues. Germline V gene data show CDR1 as SNHLY and CDR2 as FYNNEI. The V end lost 4 bases, the J end lost 1 base, and 10 bases lay between the germline ends. CDR3 sequence reads: CASSGPQRNTEAFF. CDR3 coding DNA: TGTGCCAGCAGTGGGCCTCAGCGGAACACTGAAGCTTTCTTT.

The chain is built from TRBV15 and TRBJ2-1; 12 bases fit TRBD1. In germline, CDR1 is LNHNV, CDR2 YYDKDF (reference sequence). Trimming took 1 base from V and 9 from J; bases not matched to a gene: 7. This CDR3 comprises 16 residues. CDR3 bases: TGTGCCACCAGCAGAGTAGGGGGGACAGGGGGCAGTGAGCAGTTCTTC. As protein: CATSRVGGTGGSEQFF. The full variable domain, rest sourced from reference TRBV15 and TRBJ2-1, is DAMVIQNPRYQVTQFGKPVTLSCSQTLNHNVMYWYQQKSSQAPKLLFHYYDKDFNNEADTPDNFQSRRPNTSFCFLDIRSPGLGDTAMYLCATSRVGGTGGSEQFFGPGTRLTVL.

V is TRBV30 and J is TRBJ2-1, with TRBD2 matching 7 bases. V shed 4 bases, J shed 5 bases, and the junction held 5 bases outside the gene matches. This CDR3 has 13 amino acids. Germline CDR1 GTSNPN, CDR2 SVGIG (reference sequence). CDR3 region: CAWNRGGHNEQFF. The DNA for the CDR3 is TGTGCCTGGAACCGCGGGGGTCACAATGAGCAGTTCTTC. Complete variable domain (other parts from reference TRBV30 and TRBJ2-1): SQTIHQWPATLVQPVGSPLSLECTVEGTSNPNLYWYRQAAGRGLQLLFYSVGIGQISSEVPQNLSASRPQDRQFILSSKKLLLSDSGFYLCAWNRGGHNEQFFGPGTRLTVL.

The chain links TRBV6-5 to TRBJ1-5; 7 bases line up with TRBD1. This CDR3 spans 12 amino acids. CDR1 MNHEY and CDR2 SVGAGI come from the germline V gene. V shed 7 bases and J 4 bases; nucleotides not matched to a gene: 1. This chain's CDR3 is CASKQGNQPQHF. For the CDR3, the DNA is TGTGCCAGCAAACAGGGGAATCAGCCCCAGCATTTT.

The chain's CDR3 is CASSLGQGVNYGYTF. CDR3 DNA sequence: TGCGCCAGCAGCTTAGGACAGGGAGTTAACTATGGCTACACCTTC. V and J are TRBV5-1 and TRBJ1-2; the match to TRBD1 covers 8 bases. Losses at the gene ends were 2 bases for V and 1 base for J; bases not matched to a gene: 4. The CDR3 has 15 residues. Germline V lookup: CDR1 SGHRS, CDR2 YFSETQ. Using reference TRBV5-1 and TRBJ1-2 for the parts outside the CDR3, the full variable domain is KAGVTQTPRYLIKTRGQQVTLSCSPISGHRSVSWYQQTPGQGLQFLFEYFSETQRNKGNFPGRFSGRQFSNSRSEMNVSTLELGDSALYLCASSLGQGVNYGYTFGSGTRLTVV.

The gene calls are TRBV7-2 and TRBJ2-3; D is undetermined. Germline assignment: CDR1 SGHTA and CDR2 FQGNSA. The length of the CDR3 is 13 residues. The V end lost 3 bases, the J end lost 2 bases, and 6 bases lay between the germline ends. In DNA, the CDR3 is TGTGCCAGCAGCTTTAGAGACACAGATACGCAGTATTTT. This translates into CASSFRDTDTQYF.